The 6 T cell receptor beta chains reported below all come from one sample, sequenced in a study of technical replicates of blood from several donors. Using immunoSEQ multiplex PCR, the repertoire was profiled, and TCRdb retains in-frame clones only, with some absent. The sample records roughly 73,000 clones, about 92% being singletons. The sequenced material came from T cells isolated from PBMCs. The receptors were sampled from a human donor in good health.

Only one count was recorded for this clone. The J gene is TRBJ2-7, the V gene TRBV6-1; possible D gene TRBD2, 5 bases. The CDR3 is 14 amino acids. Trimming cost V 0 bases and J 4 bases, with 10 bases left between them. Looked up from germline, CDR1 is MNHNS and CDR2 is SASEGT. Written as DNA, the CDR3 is TGTGCCAGCAGTGAAGCGGGAGAGCTATACGAGCAGTACTTC. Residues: CASSEAGELYEQYF.

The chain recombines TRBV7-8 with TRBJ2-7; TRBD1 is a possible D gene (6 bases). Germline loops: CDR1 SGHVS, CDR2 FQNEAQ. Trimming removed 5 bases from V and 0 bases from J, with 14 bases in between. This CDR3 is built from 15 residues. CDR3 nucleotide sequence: TGTGCCAGCAGCGCTACAGGGCCCCTCTCCTACGAGCAGTACTTC. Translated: CASSATGPLSYEQYF.

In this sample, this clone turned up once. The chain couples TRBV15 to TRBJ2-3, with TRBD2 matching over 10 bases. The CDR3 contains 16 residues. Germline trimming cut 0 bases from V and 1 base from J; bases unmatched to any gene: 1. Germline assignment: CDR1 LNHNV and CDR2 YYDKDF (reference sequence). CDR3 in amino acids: CATSRDTSGGTDTQYF. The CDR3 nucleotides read TGTGCCACCAGCAGAGATACTAGCGGGGGCACAGATACGCAGTATTTT.

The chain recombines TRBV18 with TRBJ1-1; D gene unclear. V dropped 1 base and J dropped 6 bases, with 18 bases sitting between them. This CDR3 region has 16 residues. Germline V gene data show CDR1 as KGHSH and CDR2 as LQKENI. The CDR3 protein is CASSPRTEWPSAEAFF. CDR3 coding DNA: TGTGCCAGCTCACCACGTACTGAGTGGCCAAGCGCTGAAGCTTTCTTT. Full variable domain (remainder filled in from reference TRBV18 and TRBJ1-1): NAGVMQNPRHLVRRRGQEARLRCSPMKGHSHVYWYRQLPEEGLKFMVYLQKENIIDESGMPKERFSAEFPKEGPSILRIQQVVRGDSAAYFCASSPRTEWPSAEAFFGQGTRLTVV.

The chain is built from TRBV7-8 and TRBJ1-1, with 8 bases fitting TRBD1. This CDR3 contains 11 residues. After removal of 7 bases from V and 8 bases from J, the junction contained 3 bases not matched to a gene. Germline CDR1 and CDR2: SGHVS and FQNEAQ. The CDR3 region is CASIQGAEAFF. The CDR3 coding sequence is TGTGCCAGCATCCAGGGGGCAGAAGCTTTCTTT.

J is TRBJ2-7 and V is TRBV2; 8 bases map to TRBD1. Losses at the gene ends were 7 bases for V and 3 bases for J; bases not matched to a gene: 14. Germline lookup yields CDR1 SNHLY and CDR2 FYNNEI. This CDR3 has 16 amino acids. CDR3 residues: CASTQTWTGQFYEQYF. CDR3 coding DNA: TGTGCCAGCACCCAAACTTGGACAGGGCAGTTCTACGAGCAGTACTTC.